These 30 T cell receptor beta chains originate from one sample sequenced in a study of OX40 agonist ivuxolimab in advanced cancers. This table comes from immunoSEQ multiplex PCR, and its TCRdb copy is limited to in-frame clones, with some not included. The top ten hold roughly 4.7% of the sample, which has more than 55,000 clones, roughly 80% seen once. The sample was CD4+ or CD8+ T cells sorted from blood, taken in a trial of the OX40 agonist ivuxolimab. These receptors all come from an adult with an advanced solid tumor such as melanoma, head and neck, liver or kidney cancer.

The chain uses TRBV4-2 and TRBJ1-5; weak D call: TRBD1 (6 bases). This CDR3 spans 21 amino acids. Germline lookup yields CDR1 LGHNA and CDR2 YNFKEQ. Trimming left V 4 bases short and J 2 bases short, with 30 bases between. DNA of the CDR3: TGTGCCAGCAGCCGCCTAGCTGAGGGGGACGGGGGATTATTCGGCAATCAGCCCCAGCATTTT. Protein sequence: CASSRLAEGDGGLFGNQPQHF.

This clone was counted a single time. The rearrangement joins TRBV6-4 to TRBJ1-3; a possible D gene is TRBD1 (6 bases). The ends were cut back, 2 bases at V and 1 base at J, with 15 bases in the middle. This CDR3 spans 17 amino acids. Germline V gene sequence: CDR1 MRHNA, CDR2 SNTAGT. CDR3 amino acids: CASSDRRAGVSGNTIYF. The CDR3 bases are TGTGCCAGCAGTGACCGGAGGGCAGGGGTTTCTGGAAACACCATATATTTT.

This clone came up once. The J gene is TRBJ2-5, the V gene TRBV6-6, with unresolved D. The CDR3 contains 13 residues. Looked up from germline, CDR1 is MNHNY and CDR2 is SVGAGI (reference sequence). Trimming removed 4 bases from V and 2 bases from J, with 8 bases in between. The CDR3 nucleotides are TGTGCCAGCAGTTGGCGAGTACAAGAGACCCAGTACTTC. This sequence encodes CASSWRVQETQYF.

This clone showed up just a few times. CDR3 residues: CASRDTGTSGDLTTDTQYF. Written as DNA, the CDR3 is TGTGCCAGCAGGGACACCGGGACTAGCGGAGACTTAACCACAGATACGCAGTATTTT. The chain is built from TRBV5-6 and TRBJ2-3; 11 bases line up with TRBD2. The CDR3 contains 19 residues. V shed 5 bases, J shed 2 bases, and the junction held 16 bases outside the gene matches. Germline V CDR1 and CDR2: SGHDT, YYEEEE.

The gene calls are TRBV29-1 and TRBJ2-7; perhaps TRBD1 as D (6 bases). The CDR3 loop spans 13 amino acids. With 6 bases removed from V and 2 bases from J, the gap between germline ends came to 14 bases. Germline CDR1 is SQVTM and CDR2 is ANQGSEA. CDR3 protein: CSVTAGEPYEQYF. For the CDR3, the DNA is TGCAGCGTGACAGCAGGGGAACCCTACGAGCAGTACTTC.

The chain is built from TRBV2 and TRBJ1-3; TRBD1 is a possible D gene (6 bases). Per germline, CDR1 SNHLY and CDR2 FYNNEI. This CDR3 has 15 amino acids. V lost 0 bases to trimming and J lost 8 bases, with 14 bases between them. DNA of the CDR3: TGTGCCAGCAGTGAAGCCGGGACACCCCGAGACACCATATATTTT. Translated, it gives CASSEAGTPRDTIYF.

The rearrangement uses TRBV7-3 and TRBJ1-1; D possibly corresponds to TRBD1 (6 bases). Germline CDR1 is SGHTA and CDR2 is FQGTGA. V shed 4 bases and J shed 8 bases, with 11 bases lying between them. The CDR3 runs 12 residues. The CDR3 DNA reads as TGTGCCAGCAGCTCTCAGGGGCGGGAAGCTTTCTTT. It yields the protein CASSSQGREAFF.

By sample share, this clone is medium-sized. CDR3 coding DNA: TGTGCCAGCAGTGAAGGGGCCAGGGATCAGCCCCAGCATTTT. Translating it yields CASSEGARDQPQHF. The chain couples TRBV2 to TRBJ1-5, with D perhaps matching TRBD1 (5 bases). The CDR3 length is 14 residues. CDR1 and CDR2 (germline): SNHLY, FYNNEI. V was shortened by 1 base and J by 5 bases, with 9 bases between the two germline ends.

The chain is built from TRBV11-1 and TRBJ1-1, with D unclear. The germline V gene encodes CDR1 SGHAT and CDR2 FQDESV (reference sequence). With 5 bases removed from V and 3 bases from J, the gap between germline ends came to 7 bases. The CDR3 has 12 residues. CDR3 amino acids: CASSPLDTEAFF. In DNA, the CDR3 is TGTGCCAGCAGCCCCCTCGACACTGAAGCTTTCTTT.

CDR3 protein: CASRDGQESTDTQYF. The CDR3 nucleotides are TGTGCCAGCAGGGACGGACAGGAAAGCACAGATACGCAGTATTTT. This chain connects TRBV7-9 to TRBJ2-3, with 7 bases fitting TRBD1. Per the germline V gene, CDR1 is SEHNR and CDR2 is FQNEAQ (reference sequence). After removal of 6 bases from V and 0 bases from J, the junction contained 6 bases not matched to a gene. The CDR3 is 15 residues long.

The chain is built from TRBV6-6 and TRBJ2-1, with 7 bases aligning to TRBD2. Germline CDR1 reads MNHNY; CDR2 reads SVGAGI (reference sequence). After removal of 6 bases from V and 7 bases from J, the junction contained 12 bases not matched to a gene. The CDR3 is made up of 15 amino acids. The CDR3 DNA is TGTGCCAGCAGCCGGACTAGTGGTTTGGGTAATGAGCAGTTCTTC. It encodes CASSRTSGLGNEQFF.

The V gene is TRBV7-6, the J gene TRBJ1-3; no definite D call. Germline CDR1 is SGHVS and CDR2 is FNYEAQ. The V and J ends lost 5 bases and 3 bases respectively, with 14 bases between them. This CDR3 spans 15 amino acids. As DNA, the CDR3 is TGTGCCAGCAGCCCTTCCAATTCCGTTGGAAACACCATATATTTT. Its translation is CASSPSNSVGNTIYF. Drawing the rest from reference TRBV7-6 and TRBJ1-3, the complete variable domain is GAGVSQSPRYKVTKRGQDVALRCDPISGHVSLYWYRQALGQGPEFLTYFNYEAQQDKSGLPNDRFSAERPEGSISTLTIQRTEQRDSAMYRCASSPSNSVGNTIYFGEGSWLTVV.

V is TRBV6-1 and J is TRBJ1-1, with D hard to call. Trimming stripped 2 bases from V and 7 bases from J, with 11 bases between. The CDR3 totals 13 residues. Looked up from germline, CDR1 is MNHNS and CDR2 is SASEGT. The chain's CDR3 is CASSEFELVEAFF. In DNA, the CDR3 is TGTGCCAGCAGTGAATTTGAGTTGGTTGAAGCTTTCTTT.

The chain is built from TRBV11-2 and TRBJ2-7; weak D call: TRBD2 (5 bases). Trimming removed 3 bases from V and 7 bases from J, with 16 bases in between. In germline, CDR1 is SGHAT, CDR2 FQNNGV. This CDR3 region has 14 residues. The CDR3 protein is CASSLNSIPGEQYF. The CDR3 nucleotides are TGTGCCAGCAGCTTGAATTCTATTCCGGGGGAGCAGTACTTC.

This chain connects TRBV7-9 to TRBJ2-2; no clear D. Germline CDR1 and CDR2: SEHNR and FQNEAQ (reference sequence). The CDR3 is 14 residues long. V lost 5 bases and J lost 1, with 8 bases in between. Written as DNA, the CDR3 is TGTGCCAGCAGCCCAAGCTTGAACACCGGGGAGCTGTTTTTT. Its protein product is CASSPSLNTGELFF. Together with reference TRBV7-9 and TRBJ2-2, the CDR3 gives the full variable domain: DTGVSQNPRHKITKRGQNVTFRCDPISEHNRLYWYRQTLGQGPEFLTYFQNEAQLEKSRLLSDRFSAERPKGSFSTLEIQRTEQGDSAMYLCASSPSLNTGELFFGEGSRLTVL.

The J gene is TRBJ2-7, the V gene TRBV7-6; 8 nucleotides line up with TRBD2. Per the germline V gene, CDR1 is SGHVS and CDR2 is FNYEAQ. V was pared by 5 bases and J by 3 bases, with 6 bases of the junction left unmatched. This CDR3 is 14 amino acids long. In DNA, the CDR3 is TGTGCCAGCAGCCCCAAGACTAGCGACTACGAGCAGTACTTC. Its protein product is CASSPKTSDYEQYF.

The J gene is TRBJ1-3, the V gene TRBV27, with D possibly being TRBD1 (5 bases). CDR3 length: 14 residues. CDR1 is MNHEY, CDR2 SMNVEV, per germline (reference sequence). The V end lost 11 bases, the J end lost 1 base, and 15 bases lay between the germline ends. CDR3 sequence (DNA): TGTGCCTCCCGGGCCAGGGTATCTGGAAACACCATATATTTT. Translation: CASRARVSGNTIYF.

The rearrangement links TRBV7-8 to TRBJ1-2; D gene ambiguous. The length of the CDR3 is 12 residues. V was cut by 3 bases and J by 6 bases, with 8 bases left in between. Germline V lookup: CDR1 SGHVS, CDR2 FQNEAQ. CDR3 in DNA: TGTGCCAGCAGCTTCGACACTCATGGCTACACCTTC. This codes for CASSFDTHGYTF.

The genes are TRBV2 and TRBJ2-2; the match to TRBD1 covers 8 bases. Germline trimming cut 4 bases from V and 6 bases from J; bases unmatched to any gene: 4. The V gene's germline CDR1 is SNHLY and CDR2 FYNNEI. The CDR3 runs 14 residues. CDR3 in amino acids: CASSGQGASGELFF. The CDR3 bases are TGTGCCAGCAGTGGGCAGGGGGCGTCCGGGGAGCTGTTTTTT. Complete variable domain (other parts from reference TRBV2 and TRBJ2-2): EPEVTQTPSHQVTQMGQEVILRCVPISNHLYFYWYRQILGQKVEFLVSFYNNEISEKSEIFDDQFSVERPDGSNFTLKIRSTKLEDSAMYFCASSGQGASGELFFGEGSRLTVL.

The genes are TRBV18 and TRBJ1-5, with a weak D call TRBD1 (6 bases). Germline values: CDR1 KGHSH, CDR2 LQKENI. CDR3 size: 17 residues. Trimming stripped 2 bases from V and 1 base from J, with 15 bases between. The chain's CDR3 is CASSPAGGKRSNQPQHF. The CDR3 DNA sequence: TGTGCCAGCTCACCAGCGGGGGGCAAAAGGAGCAATCAGCCCCAGCATTTT.

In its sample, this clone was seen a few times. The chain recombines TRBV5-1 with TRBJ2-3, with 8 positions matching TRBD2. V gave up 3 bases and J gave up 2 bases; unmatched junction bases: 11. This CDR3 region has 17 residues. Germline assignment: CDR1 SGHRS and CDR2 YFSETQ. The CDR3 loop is CASSSVRGGTTTDTQYF. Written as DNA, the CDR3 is TGCGCCAGCAGCTCTGTCCGGGGGGGAACCACCACAGATACGCAGTATTTT.

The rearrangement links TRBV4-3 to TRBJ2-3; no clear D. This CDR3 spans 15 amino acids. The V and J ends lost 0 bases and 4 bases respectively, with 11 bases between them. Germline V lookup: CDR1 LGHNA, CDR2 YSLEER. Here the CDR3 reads CASSQDLVASDTQYF. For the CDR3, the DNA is TGCGCCAGCAGCCAAGATTTGGTGGCATCAGATACGCAGTATTTT.

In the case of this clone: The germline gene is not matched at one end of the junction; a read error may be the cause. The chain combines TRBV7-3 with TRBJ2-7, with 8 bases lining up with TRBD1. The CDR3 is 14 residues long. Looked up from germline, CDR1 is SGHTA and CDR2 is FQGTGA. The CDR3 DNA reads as TGTGCCAGCAGCTTGGACAGGGTCTCCTCCGAGCAGTACTTC. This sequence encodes CASSLDRVSSEQYF.

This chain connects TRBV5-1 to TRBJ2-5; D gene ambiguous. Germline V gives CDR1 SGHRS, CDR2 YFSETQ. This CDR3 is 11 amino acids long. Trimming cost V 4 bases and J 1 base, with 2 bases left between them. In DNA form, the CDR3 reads TGCGCCAGCAGCGCCCAAGAGACCCAGTACTTC. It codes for CASSAQETQYF.

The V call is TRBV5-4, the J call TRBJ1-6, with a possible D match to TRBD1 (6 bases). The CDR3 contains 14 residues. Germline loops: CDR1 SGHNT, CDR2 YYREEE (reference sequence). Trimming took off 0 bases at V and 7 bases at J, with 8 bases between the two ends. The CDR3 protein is CASSLDGGNSPLHF. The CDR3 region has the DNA TGTGCCAGCAGCTTGGATGGGGGCAATTCACCCCTCCACTTT.

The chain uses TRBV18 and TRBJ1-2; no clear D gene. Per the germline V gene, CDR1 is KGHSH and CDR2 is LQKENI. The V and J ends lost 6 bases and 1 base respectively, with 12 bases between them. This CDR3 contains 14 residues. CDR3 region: CASSIPLLNYGYTF. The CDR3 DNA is TGTGCCAGCTCTATCCCCCTCCTTAACTATGGCTACACCTTC.

The CDR3 DNA is TGTGCCAGTAGAAGAAACGGACAGGGGCTCAGTGGCTACACCTTC. It specifies CASRRNGQGLSGYTF. The chain links TRBV19 to TRBJ1-2, with 9 bases that match TRBD1. V lost 6 bases and J lost 7; bases outside the gene matches: 12. CDR3 length equals 15 residues. CDR1 and CDR2 from the germline V gene are LNHDA and SQIVND (reference sequence).

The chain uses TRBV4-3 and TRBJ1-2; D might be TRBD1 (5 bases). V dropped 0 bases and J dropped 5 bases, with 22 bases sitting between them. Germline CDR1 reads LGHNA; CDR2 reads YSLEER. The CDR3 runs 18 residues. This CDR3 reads CASSQDAALGTDLYGYTF. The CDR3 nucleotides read TGCGCCAGCAGCCAAGACGCAGCCCTTGGGACGGACCTTTATGGCTACACCTTC.

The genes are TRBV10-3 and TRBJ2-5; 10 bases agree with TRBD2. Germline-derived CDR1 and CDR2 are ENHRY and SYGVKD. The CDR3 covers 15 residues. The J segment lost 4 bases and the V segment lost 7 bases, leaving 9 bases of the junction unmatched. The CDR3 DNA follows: TGTGCCATCAAGGGCGGACTAGCGGATCTAGAGACCCAGTACTTC. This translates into CAIKGGLADLETQYF.

This CDR3 reads CASSLRIPPSGGASTDTQYF. CDR3 bases: TGCGCCAGCAGCTTGCGGATCCCGCCTAGCGGGGGTGCTAGCACAGATACGCAGTATTTT. The gene calls are TRBV5-1 and TRBJ2-3; 10 positions match TRBD2. CDR1 and CDR2 from the germline V gene are SGHRS and YFSETQ. V trimming: 1 base; J trimming: 0 bases; junction bases outside the gene matches: 14. The CDR3 runs to 20 residues.